A single sample gave rise to the 30 T cell receptor beta chains below, sequenced in a study of patients and donors after allogeneic stem cell transplantation (dated by TCRdb to the early 2020s). Receptor libraries were prepared by RT-PCR. Sequencing relied on a NextSeq 550. Starting from the raw public reads, TCRdb applied fastp trimming at Q25, assembled clones with MiXCR and retained in-frame beta chains. CDR3 protein sequences are deduplicated, and each keeps its most common genes and DNA. The sample table holds about 960,000 distinct CDR3 sequences, of which over 15% were seen once. The ten largest clonotypes hold 5% to 6.5% of the sample. The sequenced material came from blood, either unsorted or a sorted T cell fraction (not recorded which). The origin of the receptors is a human donor who was either an allogeneic HSCT recipient or a stem cell or donor lymphocyte infusion donor (not recorded which). It is not recorded whose cells these are; they may come from a transplant donor.

This clonotype has a handful of counts. The rearrangement uses TRBV5-1 and TRBJ2-3; TRBD2 aligns across 7 bases. CDR1 is SGHRS and CDR2 is YFSETQ in the germline V gene. The CDR3 contains 14 residues. Trimming took 2 bases from V and 4 from J; bases not matched to a gene: 4. In DNA, the CDR3 is TGCGCCAGCAGCTTAAGAGCGGGGTCAGATACGCAGTATTTT. It is translated as CASSLRAGSDTQYF.

The chain recombines TRBV30 with TRBJ2-5; D gene unclear. V gave up 1 base and J gave up 2 bases, with 8 bases separating them. CDR1 and CDR2 (germline): GTSNPN, SVGIG (reference sequence). The CDR3 runs 13 residues. This CDR3 reads CAWSARLQETQYF. CDR3 DNA sequence: TGTGCCTGGAGTGCTCGACTGCAAGAGACCCAGTACTTC.

This clonotype was seen a handful of times. The J gene is TRBJ2-7, the V gene TRBV7-6, with 12 positions matching TRBD2. This CDR3 region has 16 residues. V gave up 2 bases and J gave up 3 bases; unmatched junction bases: 5. Germline CDR1 and CDR2: SGHVS and FNYEAQ. CDR3 coding DNA: TGTGCCAGCAGCTTATTAGGACTAGCGGGGATCTACGAGCAGTACTTC. Encoded protein: CASSLLGLAGIYEQYF.

The chain recombines TRBV19 with TRBJ2-1; 8 bases are a match to TRBD1. V lost 3 bases to trimming and J lost 1 base; unmatched junction nucleotides: 2. This CDR3 is 15 amino acids long. Germline assignment: CDR1 LNHDA and CDR2 SQIVND (reference sequence). The DNA for the CDR3 is TGTGCCAGTAGTATTACAGGGGGATCCTACAATGAGCAGTTCTTC. Amino acids: CASSITGGSYNEQFF.

The V gene is TRBV19, the J gene TRBJ2-4; maybe TRBD2 (6 bases). The CDR3 runs 16 residues. From germline, CDR1 is LNHDA and CDR2 SQIVND (reference sequence). With 3 bases removed from V and 0 bases from J, the gap between germline ends came to 12 bases. The CDR3 DNA reads as TGTGCCAGTAGTATGGGACTGGGAATAGCCAAAAACATTCAGTACTTC. Its translation is CASSMGLGIAKNIQYF.

This clonotype was found once. This chain links TRBV7-9 with TRBJ2-1, with 9 nucleotides matching TRBD2. This CDR3 is 16 amino acids long. CDR1 is SEHNR, CDR2 FQNEAQ, per germline (reference sequence). V gave up 0 bases and J gave up 6 bases; unmatched junction bases: 6. The CDR3 loop reads CASSLARGGLINEQFF. CDR3 DNA: TGTGCCAGCAGCTTAGCGCGGGGGGGCCTGATCAATGAGCAGTTCTTC.

V is TRBV24-1 and J is TRBJ2-1; possibly TRBD1 for D (7 bases). The CDR3 has 15 amino acids. CDR1 KGHDR and CDR2 SFDVKD come from the germline V gene. With 5 bases removed from V and 10 bases from J, the gap between germline ends came to 20 bases. CDR3 nucleotides: TGTGCCACCAGTGCCTACGGAGGGGGCGAGGACGAGCAGTTCTTC. Amino acid sequence: CATSAYGGGEDEQFF.

This rearrangement joins TRBV10-3 to TRBJ2-1, with TRBD1 matching 9 bases. CDR3 length equals 16 residues. Germline lookup yields CDR1 ENHRY and CDR2 SYGVKD. The junction had 14 bases not matched to a gene; V was cut back by 2 bases and J by 12 bases. The DNA of the CDR3 is TGTGCCATCAGTGAGGCGGGACAGGGTACAAAAGTTGTGCAGTTCTTC. Encoded protein: CAISEAGQGTKVVQFF.

Ten or more counts support this clonotype. The V and J genes are TRBV12-3 or TRBV12-4 and TRBJ1-1; D might be TRBD1 (5 bases). V lost 4 bases and J 2 bases, leaving 14 bases between the germline ends. The CDR3 spans 15 residues. This chain's CDR3 is CASSYAGAGNTEAFF. CDR3 in DNA: TGTGCCAGCAGTTATGCCGGGGCAGGCAACACTGAAGCTTTCTTT.

This clonotype has just a few counts. V usage is TRBV5-6 and J usage is TRBJ2-7; D not certain. V was clipped by 4 bases and J by 2 bases, with 7 bases between them. Germline CDR1 SGHDT, CDR2 YYEEEE. The CDR3 runs to 12 residues. In DNA, the CDR3 is TGTGCCAGCAGCCGCATGACCTACGAGCAGTACTTC. Amino acid sequence: CASSRMTYEQYF.

This clonotype was observed a single time. The rearrangement joins TRBV19 to TRBJ2-7, with D maybe TRBD1 (6 bases). CDR1 LNHDA and CDR2 SQIVND come from the germline V gene (reference sequence). The CDR3 is 18 amino acids. V was pared by 6 bases and J by 1 base, with 25 bases between. CDR3 DNA sequence: TGTGCCAGTAGCAGAGAGTCGTACCGGGACATTCCATCCTACGAGCAGTACTTC. The encoded protein is CASSRESYRDIPSYEQYF.

This clonotype was seen repeatedly, ten times or more. V is TRBV12-3 or TRBV12-4 and J is TRBJ1-1; no definite D call. The CDR3 loop spans 14 amino acids. V was shortened by 7 bases and J by 6 bases, with 18 bases between the two germline ends. In nucleotides, the CDR3 is TGTGCCAGCACCCCGGGTCTGGGTGGGGCTGAAGCTTTCTTT. Residues: CASTPGLGGAEAFF.

The chain employs TRBV10-3 and TRBJ2-7; D call uncertain. V dropped 10 bases and J dropped 2 bases, with 15 bases sitting between them. The CDR3 has 13 amino acids. CDR1 and CDR2 from the germline V gene are ENHRY and SYGVKD. CDR3 in DNA: TGTGCCACCGCCCCACATCCCCCCTACGAGCAGTACTTC. This translates into CATAPHPPYEQYF.

This clonotype has only a few counts. The chain carries TRBV5-1 and TRBJ1-1; D gene uncertain. CDR1 is SGHRS, CDR2 YFSETQ, per germline. V gave up 5 bases and J gave up 1 base, with 12 bases separating them. CDR3 size: 14 residues. The CDR3 DNA reads as TGCGCCAGCAGGACTCCCGGGGAGAACACTGAAGCTTTCTTT. It encodes CASRTPGENTEAFF. The full variable domain, with the rest looked up from reference TRBV5-1 and TRBJ1-1, is KAGVTQTPRYLIKTRGQQVTLSCSPISGHRSVSWYQQTPGQGLQFLFEYFSETQRNKGNFPGRFSGRQFSNSRSEMNVSTLELGDSALYLCASRTPGENTEAFFGQGTRLTVV.

The chain has TRBV6-1 and TRBJ2-7; no definite D call. This CDR3 is built from 16 residues. Trimming took 5 bases from V and 1 from J, leaving 18 bases between them. Germline V gives CDR1 MNHNS, CDR2 SASEGT. The CDR3 here is CASSSTTGPFSYEQYF. The CDR3 DNA reads as TGTGCCAGCAGTAGCACAACCGGACCTTTTTCCTACGAGCAGTACTTC.

This clonotype has only a few counts. At one boundary the junction diverges from the germline segment, which might be a read error. The genes are TRBV12-3 or TRBV12-4 and TRBJ2-7; 12 bases map to TRBD2. There are 20 residues in the CDR3. Here the CDR3 DNA reads TGTGCCAGCAGTTTAGACCCCGGGCTAGCGGGAGGGTATCTCTCCCACGAGCAGTACTTC. Its protein product is CASSLDPGLAGGYLSHEQYF.

V and J are TRBV28 and TRBJ2-4; TRBD1 matches at 8 bases. The V segment lost 1 base and the J segment 4 bases; nucleotides outside the gene matches: 9. There are 17 residues in the CDR3. Per germline, CDR1 MDHEN and CDR2 SYDVKM. CDR3 loop: CASSLSSLDRGKNIQYF. In nucleotides, the CDR3 is TGTGCCAGCAGTTTATCGAGTCTCGACAGGGGAAAAAACATTCAGTACTTC.

The rearrangement links TRBV29-1 to TRBJ2-6; D remains ambiguous. The CDR3 has 16 residues. CDR1 and CDR2 from the germline V gene are SQVTM and ANQGSEA. Trimming removed 1 base from V and 0 bases from J, with 10 bases in between. The CDR3 reads CSVEAPGVSGANVLTF. CDR3 coding DNA: TGCAGCGTTGAAGCGCCGGGTGTCTCTGGGGCCAACGTCCTGACTTTC.

V gene TRBV12-3 or TRBV12-4 combines with J gene TRBJ2-1; TRBD1 matches 9 bases. The V and J ends lost 7 bases and 4 bases, in that order; junction bases with no gene match: 8. The CDR3 totals 15 residues. In nucleotides, the CDR3 is TGTGCCAGCACTACCGGGACAGGGATTTACAATGAGCAGTTCTTC. Encoded protein: CASTTGTGIYNEQFF.

In this sample, this clonotype turned up a few times. The chain carries TRBV15 and TRBJ1-2; 8 positions agree with TRBD1. V lost 0 bases to trimming and J lost 4 bases; unmatched junction nucleotides: 1. CDR3 length equals 14 residues. The germline gives CDR1 LNHNV, CDR2 YYDKDF (reference sequence). CDR3 sequence (DNA): TGTGCCACCAGCAGAGAGGGACAGGCCTATGGCTACACCTTC. It translates to CATSREGQAYGYTF.

In its sample, this clonotype was seen a few times. The CDR3 region has the DNA TGCAGCGTTGATGCGCTTAACTACAATGAGCAGTTCTTC. This codes for CSVDALNYNEQFF. This chain joins TRBV29-1 and TRBJ2-1; D uncertain. V was shortened by 3 bases and J by 3 bases, with 9 bases between the two germline ends. Looked up from germline, CDR1 is SQVTM and CDR2 is ANQGSEA. The CDR3 has 13 residues.

This clonotype was counted a single time. The chain links TRBV2 to TRBJ2-7; no clear D. There are 12 residues in the CDR3. Looked up from germline, CDR1 is SNHLY and CDR2 is FYNNEI. V lost 5 bases and J 6 bases, leaving 11 bases between the germline ends. This chain's CDR3 is CASSPLQVEQYF. The CDR3 DNA reads TGTGCCAGCAGTCCTCTCCAAGTCGAGCAGTACTTC.

The gene calls are TRBV20-1 and TRBJ2-2, with D perhaps TRBD2 (5 bases). Germline V gene lookup returns CDR1 DFQATT and CDR2 SNEGSKA (reference sequence). CDR3 length: 14 residues. V lost 0 bases to trimming and J lost 7 bases, with 12 bases between them. In DNA form, the CDR3 reads TGCAGTGCTAGAGATGAACTAGGAGTCGGGGAGCTGTTTTTT. Amino acids: CSARDELGVGELFF.

This clonotype was detected once. The rearrangement links TRBV20-1 to TRBJ2-5, with TRBD2 identical over 14 bases. The CDR3 totals 19 residues. J gave up 4 bases and V 0 bases, and 13 bases lay outside the gene matches. Per the germline V gene, CDR1 is DFQATT and CDR2 is SNEGSKA (reference sequence). The CDR3 spells CSARDPRLAGGRGRETQYF. In DNA form, the CDR3 reads TGCAGTGCTAGAGATCCCCGACTAGCGGGGGGGAGAGGTAGAGAGACCCAGTACTTC.

This clonotype was observed at least ten times. Written as DNA, the CDR3 is TGTGCCAGCAGTTTTCAGCATCGAGGGACAGGGTATGGAGCTTTCTTT. It is translated as CASSFQHRGTGYGAFF. V usage is TRBV12-3 or TRBV12-4 and J usage is TRBJ1-1, with TRBD1 matching over 9 bases. The CDR3 totals 16 residues. V was clipped by 3 bases and J by 10 bases; unmatched bases: 15.

This clonotype came up many times. This chain connects TRBV7-9 to TRBJ2-3, with D hard to call. The CDR3 consists of 15 residues. Germline CDR1 reads SEHNR; CDR2 reads FQNEAQ (reference sequence). Trimming took 6 bases from V and 0 from J, leaving 13 bases between them. This CDR3 reads CASSQSLQSTDTQYF. The CDR3 region has the DNA TGTGCCAGCAGTCAAAGCTTACAGAGCACAGATACGCAGTATTTT. The full variable domain, with the rest looked up from reference TRBV7-9 and TRBJ2-3, is DTGVSQNPRHKITKRGQNVTFRCDPISEHNRLYWYRQTLGQGPEFLTYFQNEAQLEKSRLLSDRFSAERPKGSFSTLEIQRTEQGDSAMYLCASSQSLQSTDTQYFGPGTRLTVL.

This chain connects TRBV10-3 to TRBJ2-7, with 8 bases lining up with TRBD1. This CDR3 has 18 amino acids. The germline V gene encodes CDR1 ENHRY and CDR2 SYGVKD. V dropped 8 bases and J dropped 2; count of bases not matched to a gene: 20. In DNA form, the CDR3 reads TGTGCCATCCGGAGGGGTTGGACAGGGCAAAACGGGACCTACGAGCAGTACTTC. Translated, it gives CAIRRGWTGQNGTYEQYF.

This clonotype came up many times. A junction end diverges from the germline sequence, so it may reflect a read error. The chain is built from TRBV5-1 and TRBJ1-2; no definite D call. The CDR3 contains 13 residues. Germline values: CDR1 SGHRS, CDR2 YFSETQ. CDR3 sequence: CASSLSGGDGYTF. CDR3 DNA sequence: TGTGCCAGCAGTTTATCGGGTGGGGATGGCTACACCTTC.

This chain uses TRBV2 with TRBJ1-2, with 7 bases lining up with TRBD1. This CDR3 spans 12 amino acids. With 6 bases clipped from V and 5 bases from J, the junction kept 3 bases outside the gene matches. Germline V gene sequence: CDR1 SNHLY, CDR2 FYNNEI. The CDR3 DNA sequence: TGTGCCAGCAGAGAACAGGGGTATGGCTACACCTTC. It specifies CASREQGYGYTF.

The chain combines TRBV11-2 with TRBJ2-5, with 11 bases identical to TRBD2. J was trimmed by 7 bases and V by 1 base; bases with no gene match: 14. CDR3 size: 18 residues. Germline CDR1 SGHAT, CDR2 FQNNGV. In DNA, the CDR3 is TGTGCCAGCAGCTTAGGGTTAACTAGCGGGAGCCTCATGGGGACCCAGTACTTC. Protein sequence: CASSLGLTSGSLMGTQYF.